A few counts support the clone carrying this TCR beta chain. Mismatch with germline at one junction end may stem from a read error. These data originate in a study of T-cell reconstitution after alpha-beta-depleted transplantation in children. The authors prepared the TCRbeta library with unique molecular identifiers. TCRdb used MiXCR to reprocess the PCR reads, holding one entry per CDR3 protein. In the table there are just under 550,000 distinct CDR3 sequences, about a sixth of which are singletons. CDR1 is KGHSH, CDR2 LQKENI, per germline. CDR3 length: 13 residues. The sequencing used PBMCs from the stem cell graft donor, collected from the stem cell graft. The TCR sequence derives from a human donor who donated a stem cell graft to a child with acute lymphoblastic leukemia. The chain uses TRBV18 and TRBJ1-2; D gene unclear. The CDR3 sequence is CASSPGLEYAYTF. The CDR3 coding sequence is TGTGCCAGCTCACCGGGCCTCGAATATGCCTACACCTTC.